These 14 T cell receptor beta chains came from one sample sequenced in a study of control samples from healthy donors and cancer patients. Produced via immunoSEQ multiplex PCR; TCRdb's table is partial and in-frame only. The table records 150,000 to 200,000 clones, over 80% of them present only once. Sequences were obtained from blood. These receptors were taken from a man aged 18-30 years in good health.

V is TRBV21-1 and J is TRBJ1-5; TRBD1, the table's D call, was not compared with the DNA. TRBV21-1 is annotated as a pseudogene. This CDR3 has 18 residues. CDR3 DNA sequence: TGTGCCAGCAGCAAGTTCTCCCCGGACAGGGGGGACAATCAGCCCCAGCATTTT. This gives the protein CASSKFSPDRGDNQPQHF.

The genes are TRBV5-1 and TRBJ1-4; possibly TRBD1 for D (5 bases). CDR3 length: 13 residues. Germline CDR1 is SGHRS and CDR2 is YFSETQ. V dropped 4 bases and J dropped 7 bases, with 11 bases sitting between them. The CDR3 DNA follows: TGCGCCAGCAGCGGGGATAGGGGTGAAAAACTGTTTTTT. Translation gives CASSGDRGEKLFF.

The chain couples TRBV6-5 to TRBJ1-2; 8 bases align to TRBD1. V gave up 5 bases and J gave up 4 bases; unmatched junction bases: 3. Germline values: CDR1 MNHEY, CDR2 SVGAGI. This CDR3 is 13 amino acids long. The CDR3, as DNA: TGTGCCAGCAGTACCGGGACAGGCTATGGCTACACCTTC. The encoded protein is CASSTGTGYGYTF.

The CDR3 region has the DNA TGTGCCAGCAGCCCTAATTTGGTGAACACTGAAGCTTTCTTT. Translating gives CASSPNLVNTEAFF. The V call is TRBV14, the J call TRBJ1-1, with D unclear. Germline V gene lookup returns CDR1 SGHDN and CDR2 FVKESK. The CDR3 spans 14 residues. V dropped 4 bases and J dropped 0 bases, with 9 bases sitting between them.

This chain connects TRBV27 to TRBJ2-4; tentative D call: TRBD1 (5 bases). CDR1 and CDR2 from the germline V gene are MNHEY and SMNVEV (reference sequence). Trimming cost V 5 bases and J 3 bases, with 11 bases left between them. CDR3 length: 14 residues. CDR3 nucleotides: TGTGCCAGCAGTCCCAGGGATGGCAAAAACATTCAGTACTTC. This codes for CASSPRDGKNIQYF.

This clone showed up just once. This chain joins TRBV5-4 and TRBJ2-3; 10 nucleotides match TRBD2. The CDR3 contains 17 residues. Trimming at V came to 4 bases and at J to 4 bases, leaving 12 bases not matched to a gene. Germline V lookup: CDR1 SGHNT, CDR2 YYREEE (reference sequence). The CDR3: CASSQQERGGRADTQYF. The CDR3 DNA is TGTGCCAGCAGCCAACAAGAGCGGGGGGGCAGGGCAGATACGCAGTATTTT.

This chain links TRBV6-5 with TRBJ1-6; D unresolved. The V gene lost 6 bases and the J gene lost 2 bases, with 5 bases spanning the gap. The CDR3 has 13 amino acids. Germline CDR1 reads MNHEY; CDR2 reads SVGAGI. The DNA of the CDR3 is TGTGCCAGCAGGGGGACCTATAATTCACCCCTCCACTTT. Its translation: CASRGTYNSPLHF.

This rearrangement joins TRBV6-6 to TRBJ1-1; maybe TRBD1 (6 bases). V was trimmed by 6 bases and J by 1 base, leaving 12 bases between them. The CDR3 has 14 amino acids. Germline V gene lookup returns CDR1 MNHNY and CDR2 SVGAGI (reference sequence). The CDR3 sequence is CASRVRTANTEAFF. The DNA for the CDR3 is TGTGCCAGCAGGGTCCGGACAGCGAACACTGAAGCTTTCTTT.

The rearrangement uses TRBV7-9 and TRBJ1-1; D not certain. Trimming took off 5 bases at V and 0 bases at J, with 10 bases between the two ends. CDR3 length equals 14 residues. The germline CDR1 and CDR2 sequences are SEHNR and FQNEAQ (reference sequence). The CDR3 coding sequence is TGTGCCAGCAGCCCGGGGAGAATGAACACTGAAGCTTTCTTT. It encodes CASSPGRMNTEAFF.

The chain is built from TRBV30 and TRBJ1-6; 11 nucleotides match TRBD1. The CDR3 is made up of 13 amino acids. J was trimmed by 7 bases and V by 8 bases; bases with no gene match: 4. The germline gives CDR1 GTSNPN, CDR2 SVGIG (reference sequence). DNA for the CDR3: TGTGCCGTAGGGGACAGGGGGAATTCACCCCTCCACTTT. Residues: CAVGDRGNSPLHF.

The chain employs TRBV6-5 and TRBJ2-2; 10 bases map to TRBD1. CDR3 length equals 14 residues. Germline lookup yields CDR1 MNHEY and CDR2 SVGAGI. Trimming took 6 bases from V and 3 from J; bases not matched to a gene: 1. The CDR3 bases are TGTGCCAGCAGCGGGACAGGGGACACCGGGGAGCTGTTTTTT. Its translation: CASSGTGDTGELFF.

The V call is TRBV24-1, the J call TRBJ2-2, with 7 bases matching TRBD1. Germline V gene data show CDR1 as KGHDR and CDR2 as SFDVKD. The length of the CDR3 is 15 residues. Trimming removed 0 bases from V and 5 bases from J; junction bases left unmatched: 2. Written as DNA, the CDR3 is TGTGCCACCAGTGATTTGCCAGGGGGAACCGGGGAGCTGTTTTTT. Its protein product is CATSDLPGGTGELFF.

V is TRBV18 and J is TRBJ2-1; 7 bases map to TRBD1. CDR3 size: 13 residues. V was clipped by 3 bases and J by 9 bases; unmatched bases: 5. Germline-derived CDR1 and CDR2 are KGHSH and LQKENI. CDR3 DNA sequence: TGTGCCAGCTCACCTCGACAGGGAACTGAGCAGTTCTTC. It codes for CASSPRQGTEQFF.

V is TRBV24-1 and J is TRBJ2-2, with D hard to call. The V gene's germline CDR1 is KGHDR and CDR2 SFDVKD. The CDR3 totals 17 residues. Trimming removed 1 base from V and 3 bases from J, with 14 bases in between. In DNA, the CDR3 is TGTGCCACCAGTGATTTTAGGGCATCCCCGTACACCGGGGAGCTGTTTTTT. Its translation: CATSDFRASPYTGELFF.